The following is a T cell receptor beta chain sequence with its context. TCRdb redid the calling of the 5' RACE reads with MiXCR, one entry per CDR3 protein. Here the sample spans more than 85,000 distinct CDR3 sequences, 17% being singletons. CDR3 length: 12 residues. Germline lookup yields CDR1 LNHNV and CDR2 YYDKDF (reference sequence). Deletions cut 0 bases from V and 6 bases from J, with 3 bases between. The entry originates in a study of T cells of healthy individuals. This receptor was obtained from a human donor in good health. The chain is built from TRBV15 and TRBJ2-4; D remains unclear. CDR3 sequence (DNA): TGTGCCACCAGCAGAGAAAGAAACATTCAGTACTTC. Translation: CATSRERNIQYF.